A single sample is the source of the 27 T cell receptor beta chains below, sequenced in a study of shared clonotypes between healthy human individuals. Clones were read by immunoSEQ multiplex PCR, and TCRdb kept only the in-frame ones, dropping some. The table records millions of clones, over 85% of them present only once. The sequenced sample consisted of naive CD4+ T cells from PBMCs. As for subset: CD45RA+ positively selected. These receptors came from a man aged 18 to 30 in good health. Some clones in this sample may be carry-over from other donors' samples.

This chain links TRBV10-3 with TRBJ1-1, with D possibly TRBD1 on 5 matching bases. In germline, CDR1 is ENHRY, CDR2 SYGVKD. V dropped 9 bases and J dropped 7 bases, with 12 bases sitting between them. This CDR3 has 11 residues. The DNA for the CDR3 is TGTGCCATACGTGGGGCTGGTGAAGCTTTCTTT. Translation: CAIRGAGEAFF.

The V gene is TRBV19, the J gene TRBJ2-2, with TRBD1 matching 8 bases. The CDR3 contains 13 residues. The V gene end was trimmed by 6 bases and the J gene end by 6 bases; junction bases not matched to a gene: 3. Per the germline V gene, CDR1 is LNHDA and CDR2 is SQIVND (reference sequence). CDR3 sequence (DNA): TGTGCCAGTAGACTGACAGGGGCCGGGGAGCTGTTTTTT. Residues: CASRLTGAGELFF.

The chain combines TRBV29-1 with TRBJ2-1; 11 bases match TRBD2. The CDR3 runs 16 residues. In germline, CDR1 is SQVTM, CDR2 ANQGSEA. V shed 4 bases and J 1 base; nucleotides not matched to a gene: 6. CDR3 coding DNA: TGCAGCGTTGGTCCAACTAGCGGGAGTTCCTACAATGAGCAGTTCTTC. Its protein product is CSVGPTSGSSYNEQFF.

In this sample, this clone turned up a few times. The chain employs TRBV2 and TRBJ2-1; D might be TRBD1 (5 bases). Trimming took off 11 bases at V and 2 bases at J, with 19 bases between the two ends. Germline CDR1 reads SNHLY; CDR2 reads FYNNEI. The CDR3 totals 15 residues. CDR3 sequence: CAVQEGQGTYNEQFF. The CDR3 nucleotides read TGTGCCGTACAAGAAGGGCAGGGCACCTACAATGAGCAGTTCTTC.

The rearrangement joins TRBV27 to TRBJ2-2; D unresolved. The CDR3 spans 11 residues. Germline V gene lookup returns CDR1 MNHEY and CDR2 SMNVEV (reference sequence). With 5 bases removed from V and 9 bases from J, the gap between germline ends came to 7 bases. The CDR3 sequence is CASSPGRELFF. In DNA form, the CDR3 reads TGTGCCAGCAGTCCCGGCCGGGAGCTGTTTTTT.

The chain employs TRBV5-8 and TRBJ2-7; D not certain. Trimming stripped 4 bases from V and 2 bases from J, with 10 bases between. The CDR3 spans 13 residues. Germline loops: CDR1 SGHTS, CDR2 YDEGEE. The DNA of the CDR3 is TGTGCCAGCAGCCGGAGTACGACCTACGAGCAGTACTTC. Protein product: CASSRSTTYEQYF.

This clone has a single count. The V gene is TRBV4-1, the J gene TRBJ1-5, with 7 bases aligning to TRBD1. J lost 2 bases, V lost 4 bases, and 2 bases had no gene match. The CDR3 length is 14 residues. The germline gives CDR1 MGHRA, CDR2 YSYEKL. CDR3 amino acids: CASSLTGGNQPQHF. The CDR3 coding sequence is TGCGCCAGCAGCCTAACAGGGGGCAATCAGCCCCAGCATTTT.

The chain joins TRBV6-6 to TRBJ1-5; D is undetermined. The V and J ends lost 2 bases and 4 bases respectively, with 9 bases between them. Looked up from germline, CDR1 is MNHNY and CDR2 is SVGAGI (reference sequence). The CDR3 is 14 amino acids. CDR3 protein: CASSYVDPNQPQHF. The DNA of the CDR3 is TGTGCCAGCAGTTACGTGGACCCGAATCAGCCCCAGCATTTT.

As for this clone: Other DNA sequences of this sample code for an identical CDR3. This sequence joins TRBV29-1 and TRBJ2-5, with D tentatively TRBD1 or TRBD2 (5 bases each). Trimming pared 4 bases from V and 5 bases from J, leaving 11 bases between. The germline gives CDR1 SQVTM, CDR2 ANQGSEA. The CDR3 runs to 12 residues. The CDR3 DNA is TGCAGCGTTGGAGGGCAGGGTGAGACCCAGTACTTC. The encoded protein is CSVGGQGETQYF.

V gene TRBV6-6 combines with J gene TRBJ1-1; no firm D call. CDR3 length: 12 amino acids. The germline V gene encodes CDR1 MNHNY and CDR2 SVGAGI (reference sequence). V lost 6 bases to trimming and J lost 0 bases, with 5 bases between them. CDR3 nucleotide sequence: TGTGCCAGCAGGGGAATGAACACTGAAGCTTTCTTT. It is translated as CASRGMNTEAFF.

On this clone: Other nucleotide sequences from this sample produce the same CDR3. The chain recombines TRBV7-9 with TRBJ1-2; 11 bases are a match to TRBD1. J was trimmed by 4 bases and V by 0 bases; bases with no gene match: 1. The CDR3 totals 15 residues. The V gene's germline CDR1 is SEHNR and CDR2 FQNEAQ (reference sequence). This CDR3 reads CASSLAGTGGYGYTF. CDR3 coding DNA: TGTGCCAGCAGCTTAGCCGGGACAGGGGGCTATGGCTACACCTTC. Looking up the rest from reference TRBV7-9 and TRBJ1-2 gives the full variable domain: DTGVSQNPRHKITKRGQNVTFRCDPISEHNRLYWYRQTLGQGPEFLTYFQNEAQLEKSRLLSDRFSAERPKGSFSTLEIQRTEQGDSAMYLCASSLAGTGGYGYTFGSGTRLTVV.

This clone came up a few times. The rearrangement uses TRBV19 and TRBJ1-5; possibly TRBD1 for D (5 bases). Germline values: CDR1 LNHDA, CDR2 SQIVND (reference sequence). Deletions cut 4 bases from V and 3 bases from J, with 19 bases between. This CDR3 has 17 residues. This CDR3 reads CASSRRREGANNQPQHF. CDR3 bases: TGTGCCAGTAGTAGAAGAAGGGAAGGGGCCAACAATCAGCCCCAGCATTTT.

This clone turned up a few times. This same CDR3 is encoded by further DNA sequences in the sample. This chain connects TRBV5-4 to TRBJ2-7; 8 bases agree with TRBD1. The length of the CDR3 is 14 residues. With V trimmed by 3 bases and J by 3 bases, 5 bases remained unmatched. Germline V CDR1 and CDR2: SGHNT, YYREEE (reference sequence). This CDR3 is CASSSGTGFYEQYF. CDR3 nucleotides: TGTGCCAGCAGCTCGGGGACAGGATTCTACGAGCAGTACTTC.

V is TRBV4-1 and J is TRBJ1-5; the match to TRBD1 covers 9 bases. The length of the CDR3 is 17 residues. The germline CDR1 and CDR2 sequences are MGHRA and YSYEKL. J was trimmed by 5 bases and V by 6 bases; bases with no gene match: 14. CDR3 nucleotide sequence: TGCGCCAGCAGACAAAACCTCCTGCGGGACAGGGATCAGCCCCAGCATTTT. Protein sequence: CASRQNLLRDRDQPQHF.

The rearrangement links TRBV11-2 to TRBJ2-1, with 7 bases aligning to TRBD2. The germline CDR1 and CDR2 sequences are SGHAT and FQNNGV. The CDR3 extends over 15 amino acids. Trimming removed 1 base from V and 7 bases from J; junction bases left unmatched: 7. The DNA for the CDR3 is TGTGCCAGCAGCTTAGTGGGAGGGCCGGGGAATGAGCAGTTCTTC. Residues: CASSLVGGPGNEQFF.

This clone is a singleton in its sample. The CDR3: CASSASGTSNQPQHF. DNA for the CDR3: TGCGCCAGCAGCGCTTCAGGGACTAGCAATCAGCCCCAGCATTTT. This chain uses TRBV5-1 with TRBJ1-5; D is possibly TRBD1 (5 bases). The CDR3 consists of 15 residues. The ends were cut back, 4 bases at V and 0 bases at J, with 11 bases in the middle. Germline CDR1 is SGHRS and CDR2 is YFSETQ.

V and J are TRBV2 and TRBJ1-1; D not certain. This CDR3 spans 13 amino acids. Trimming took off 4 bases at V and 3 bases at J, with 9 bases between the two ends. Germline CDR1 reads SNHLY; CDR2 reads FYNNEI. CDR3 loop: CASSVSGDTEAFF. For the CDR3, the DNA is TGTGCCAGCAGTGTTTCCGGGGACACTGAAGCTTTCTTT. Full variable domain (missing parts from reference TRBV2 and TRBJ1-1): EPEVTQTPSHQVTQMGQEVILRCVPISNHLYFYWYRQILGQKVEFLVSFYNNEISEKSEIFDDQFSVERPDGSNFTLKIRSTKLEDSAMYFCASSVSGDTEAFFGQGTRLTVV.

V usage is TRBV6-1 and J usage is TRBJ2-3; D unresolved. Trimming took off 4 bases at V and 0 bases at J, with 11 bases between the two ends. This CDR3 is 15 amino acids long. Germline V gene data show CDR1 as MNHNS and CDR2 as SASEGT. The CDR3 loop reads CASSVMGISTDTQYF. The CDR3 DNA reads as TGTGCCAGCAGTGTCATGGGGATCAGCACAGATACGCAGTATTTT.

The V and J genes are TRBV28 and TRBJ2-5; D unresolved. This CDR3 is 16 amino acids long. Per germline, CDR1 MDHEN and CDR2 SYDVKM. Trimming shortened V by 3 bases and J by 4 bases, and 18 bases separated the two germline ends. DNA for the CDR3: TGTGCCAGCAGTTTTCCCCTCGGTGGCAGGCCAGAGACCCAGTACTTC. Protein product: CASSFPLGGRPETQYF.

This clone was observed once. CDR3 loop: CASGDGMAKNIQYF. The CDR3 DNA is TGTGCCAGCGGGGACGGGATGGCCAAAAACATTCAGTACTTC. The chain is built from TRBV6-5 and TRBJ2-4, with D perhaps being TRBD1 or TRBD2 (5 bases each). Germline CDR1 MNHEY, CDR2 SVGAGI. This CDR3 comprises 14 residues. The V gene lost 8 bases and the J gene lost 1 base, with 12 bases spanning the gap.

The chain combines TRBV6-6 with TRBJ1-3; 11 bases map to TRBD1. V was clipped by 6 bases and J by 9 bases; unmatched bases: 4. This CDR3 comprises 13 residues. Germline assignment: CDR1 MNHNY and CDR2 SVGAGI (reference sequence). CDR3 loop: CASRRDRGSTIYF. CDR3 nucleotide sequence: TGTGCCAGCAGACGGGACAGGGGGAGCACCATATATTTT.

The CDR3 loop is CASSLGLGTVNTGELFF. The CDR3 nucleotides are TGCGCCAGCAGCTTGGGTCTCGGGACAGTGAACACCGGGGAGCTGTTTTTT. V usage is TRBV5-1 and J usage is TRBJ2-2; 7 positions agree with TRBD1. From germline, CDR1 is SGHRS and CDR2 YFSETQ. The V gene end was trimmed by 0 bases and the J gene end by 1 base; junction bases not matched to a gene: 6. The CDR3 totals 17 residues. Based on the CDR3 plus reference TRBV5-1 and TRBJ2-2, the full variable domain is KAGVTQTPRYLIKTRGQQVTLSCSPISGHRSVSWYQQTPGQGLQFLFEYFSETQRNKGNFPGRFSGRQFSNSRSEMNVSTLELGDSALYLCASSLGLGTVNTGELFFGEGSRLTVL.

This clone occurred once. The chain is built from TRBV29-1 and TRBJ2-7; 9 nucleotides line up with TRBD1. CDR1 is SQVTM, CDR2 ANQGSEA, per germline. Trimming cost V 3 bases and J 5 bases; bases outside gene matches: 11. The CDR3 extends over 15 amino acids. CDR3 nucleotide sequence: TGCAGCGTTGAGACAGGGGGATTTGGAACTAACGAGCAGTACTTC. This gives the protein CSVETGGFGTNEQYF.

The V gene is TRBV5-1, the J gene TRBJ2-5; D tentatively reads TRBD1 or TRBD2 (5 bases each). The CDR3 sequence is 15 residues long. V was trimmed by 0 bases and J by 3 bases, leaving 12 bases between them. Germline CDR1 is SGHRS and CDR2 is YFSETQ. The CDR3 reads CASSLGGRVEETQYF. The DNA for the CDR3 is TGCGCCAGCAGCTTGGGGGGGAGAGTGGAAGAGACCCAGTACTTC.

This clone was seen only once. V and J are TRBV7-2 and TRBJ2-1, with TRBD2 identical over 13 bases. Germline CDR1 and CDR2: SGHTA and FQGNSA. The CDR3 has 17 residues. Trimming at V came to 4 bases and at J to 0 bases, leaving 3 bases not matched to a gene. CDR3 coding DNA: TGTGCCAGCAGCTCATGGACTAGCGGGAGCTCCTACAATGAGCAGTTCTTC. This sequence encodes CASSSWTSGSSYNEQFF.

The chain has TRBV5-6 and TRBJ2-7, with 10 positions matching TRBD1. The CDR3 sequence is 15 residues long. CDR1 is SGHDT and CDR2 is YYEEEE in the germline V gene. V dropped 7 bases and J dropped 5; count of bases not matched to a gene: 12. CDR3 region: CASSKTGGHRDEQYF. CDR3 nucleotide sequence: TGTGCCAGCTCAAAGACAGGGGGCCATAGGGACGAGCAGTACTTC.

The V gene is TRBV5-1, the J gene TRBJ2-1; 12 nucleotides align to TRBD2. The V gene end was trimmed by 1 base and the J gene end by 0 bases; junction bases not matched to a gene: 20. The CDR3 sequence is 23 residues long. The germline gives CDR1 SGHRS, CDR2 YFSETQ. The chain's CDR3 is CASSLPLAFASGRAVSSYNEQFF. The CDR3 nucleotides read TGCGCCAGCAGCTTGCCCTTGGCTTTTGCTAGCGGGAGGGCTGTGAGCTCCTACAATGAGCAGTTCTTC.